A selection of T cell receptor beta chains follows, all from one sample in a study of blood T cell repertoires in COVID-19. TCRdb's copy holds only in-frame clones and misses some; the assay was immunoSEQ multiplex PCR. This sample has about 260,000 clones, with about 87% found just once. The source material was peripheral blood. The receptor set was obtained from a man in his 60s who had recovered from COVID-19. The CDR3 runs from the conserved cysteine through the conserved F or W. D genes are given only for firm matches. The listing skips clone size in some rows; elsewhere it reads once, few, many or a size class.

size	D	V	J	CDR3	DNA
.	TRBD2	TRBV6-2/TRBV6-3	TRBJ2-2	CASSYPPAGGNTGELFF	TGTGCCAGCAGTTACCCCCCAGCGGGGGGTAACACCGGGGAGCTGTTTTTT
.	.	TRBV5-6	TRBJ2-1	CASSNLDINEQFF	TGTGCCAGCAGCAACTTAGACATTAATGAGCAGTTCTTC
.	.	TRBV3-1/TRBV3-2	TRBJ2-7	CASSQDGVGGILEQYF	TGTGCCAGCAGCCAAGATGGTGTAGGGGGAATCCTCGAGCAGTACTTC
.	TRBD2	TRBV3-1/TRBV3-2	TRBJ2-5	CASSVVLAGVETQYF	TGTGCCAGCAGCGTAGTACTAGCGGGGGTCGAGACCCAGTACTTC
.	.	TRBV4-2	TRBJ2-3	CASSQGLDSTDTQYF	TGTGCCAGCAGCCAAGGACTAGACAGCACAGATACGCAGTATTTT
.	TRBD1	TRBV9	TRBJ2-5	CASSAGQGGETQYF	TGTGCCAGCAGCGCCGGACAGGGCGGAGAGACCCAGTACTTC
.	TRBD2	TRBV10-1	TRBJ2-3	CASSYSGTSGNLNPDTQYF	TGCGCCAGCAGCTATTCCGGGACTAGCGGGAACCTGAACCCAGATACGCAGTATTTT
.	.	TRBV27	TRBJ1-6	CASSSGLDNSPLHF	TGTGCCAGCAGTTCGGGATTAGATAATTCACCCCTCCACTTT
.	.	TRBV18	TRBJ2-7	CASSPLLPGSDYEQYF	TGTGCCAGCTCACCCTTGTTGCCAGGGTCTGACTACGAGCAGTACTTC
.	.	TRBV9	TRBJ1-3	CASSVGAGSSGNTIYF	TGTGCCAGCAGCGTAGGGGCGGGGAGCTCTGGAAACACCATATATTTT
.	.	TRBV5-1	TRBJ2-1	CASSVPGSYNEQFF	TGCGCCAGCAGCGTACCGGGCTCCTACAATGAGCAGTTCTTC
.	TRBD2	TRBV19	TRBJ2-3	CASSITAGALDTQYF	TGTGCCAGTAGTATTACAGCGGGGGCCTTAGATACGCAGTATTTT
.	.	TRBV19	TRBJ1-1	CAYPPTGTLRNTEAFF	TGTGCCTATCCCCCTACAGGGACCCTTCGGAACACTGAAGCTTTCTTT
.	.	TRBV5-4	TRBJ1-2	CASRITTASYGYTF	TGTGCCAGCAGAATTACGACAGCCAGCTATGGCTACACCTTC
.	TRBD2	TRBV9	TRBJ2-1	CASSVANSGVHEQFF	TGTGCCAGCAGCGTAGCCAATAGCGGGGTGCATGAGCAGTTCTTC
many	TRBD1	TRBV6-2/TRBV6-3	TRBJ1-1	CASSYRTGGVDTEAFF	TGTGCCAGCAGTTACCGTACAGGGGGCGTAGACACTGAAGCTTTCTTT
.	TRBD1	TRBV19	TRBJ2-5	CASSTGTGWQETQYF	TGTGCCAGTAGTACCGGGACAGGGTGGCAAGAGACCCAGTACTTC